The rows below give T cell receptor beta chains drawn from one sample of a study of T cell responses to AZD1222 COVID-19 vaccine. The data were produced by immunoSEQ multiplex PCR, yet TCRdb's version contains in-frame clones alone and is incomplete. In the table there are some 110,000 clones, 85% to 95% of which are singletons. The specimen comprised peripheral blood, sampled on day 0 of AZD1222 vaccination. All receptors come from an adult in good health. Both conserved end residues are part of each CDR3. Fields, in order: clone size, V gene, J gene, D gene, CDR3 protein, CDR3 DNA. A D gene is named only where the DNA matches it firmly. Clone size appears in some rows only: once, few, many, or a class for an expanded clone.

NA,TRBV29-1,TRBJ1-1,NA,CSVEDVKGDTEAFF,TGCAGCGTTGAAGATGTTAAGGGGGACACTGAAGCTTTCTTT
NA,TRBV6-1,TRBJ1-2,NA,CASTRPNFNYGYTF,TGTGCCAGCACCCGGCCTAACTTTAACTATGGCTACACCTTC
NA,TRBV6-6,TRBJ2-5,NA,CASLTSQGAETQYF,TGTGCCAGCCTTACCTCCCAGGGCGCGGAGACCCAGTACTTC
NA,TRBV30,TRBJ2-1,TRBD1,CAWSVLGQGAHEQFF,TGTGCCTGGAGTGTACTGGGACAGGGGGCTCATGAGCAGTTCTTC
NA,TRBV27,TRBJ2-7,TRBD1,CASAGDRGRHEQYF,TGTGCCAGCGCCGGGGACAGGGGAAGACACGAGCAGTACTTC
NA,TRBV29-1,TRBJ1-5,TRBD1,CSVLETGGGQPQHF,TGCAGCGTTTTAGAGACAGGGGGCGGTCAGCCCCAGCATTTT
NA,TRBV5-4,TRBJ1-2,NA,CASSSGSGYGYTF,TGTGCCAGCAGCTCAGGGAGCGGCTATGGCTACACCTTC
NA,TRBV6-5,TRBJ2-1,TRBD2,CASRLVAGVHNEQFF,TGTGCCAGCAGGCTCGTGGCGGGGGTCCACAATGAGCAGTTCTTC
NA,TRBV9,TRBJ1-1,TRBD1,CASSVGQGNTEAFF,TGTGCCAGCAGCGTCGGACAGGGGAACACTGAAGCTTTCTTT
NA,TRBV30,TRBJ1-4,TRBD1,CACQGATNEKLFF,TGTGCCTGTCAGGGGGCAACTAATGAAAAACTGTTTTTT
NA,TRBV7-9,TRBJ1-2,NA,CASSLTEHGYTF,TGTGCCAGCAGCTTAACCGAACATGGCTACACCTTC
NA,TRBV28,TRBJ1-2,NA,CASNREANYGYTF,TGTGCCAGCAATCGGGAAGCTAACTATGGCTACACCTTC
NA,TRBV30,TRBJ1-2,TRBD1,CARDRASGYTF,TGTGCGCGCGACAGGGCCTCGGGCTACACCTTC
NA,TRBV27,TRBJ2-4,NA,CASRQTSEAKNIQYF,TGTGCCAGCAGACAGACTAGTGAAGCCAAAAACATTCAGTACTTC
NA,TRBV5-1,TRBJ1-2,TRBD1,CASSLGLIGTGDYGYTF,TGCGCCAGCAGCTTGGGCCTGATCGGGACAGGGGACTATGGCTACACCTTC
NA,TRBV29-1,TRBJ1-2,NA,CGEGGLFGYTF,TGCGGCGAGGGAGGGCTCTTCGGCTACACCTTC
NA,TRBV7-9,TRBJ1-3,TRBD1,CASTRPGQASGNTIYF,TGTGCCAGCACCCGCCCAGGACAGGCGTCTGGAAACACCATATATTTT
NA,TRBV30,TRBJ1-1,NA,CAWSVLTNTEAFF,TGTGCCTGGAGTGTACTGACCAACACTGAAGCTTTCTTT
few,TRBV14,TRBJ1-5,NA,CASSQVHPTLHNQPQHF,TGTGCCAGCAGCCAAGTGCACCCGACACTGCACAATCAGCCCCAGCATTTT
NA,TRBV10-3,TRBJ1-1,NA,CAISDITGTEAFF,TGTGCCATCAGTGATATTACAGGCACTGAAGCTTTCTTT
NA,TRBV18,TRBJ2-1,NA,CASSPPGHSSYNEQFF,TGTGCCAGCTCACCACCGGGACACAGCTCCTACAATGAGCAGTTCTTC
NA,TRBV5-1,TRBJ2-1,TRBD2,CASSLGTSGYNEQFF,TGCGCCAGCAGCTTGGGGACTAGTGGATACAATGAGCAGTTCTTC
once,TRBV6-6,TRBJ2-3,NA,CASSYARESSADTQYF,TGTGCCAGCAGTTACGCCCGGGAGAGCTCGGCAGATACGCAGTATTTT
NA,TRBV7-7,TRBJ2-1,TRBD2,CASSPGFPGTSGRDEQFF,TGTGCTAGCAGCCCGGGTTTCCCTGGGACTAGCGGGAGGGATGAGCAGTTCTTC
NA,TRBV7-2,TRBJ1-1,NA,CASSLPYKGRTEAFF,TGTGCCAGCAGCTTGCCCTACAAGGGTCGCACTGAAGCTTTCTTT
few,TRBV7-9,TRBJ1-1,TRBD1,CASRDRGTEAFF,TGTGCCAGCAGGGACAGGGGCACTGAAGCTTTCTTT
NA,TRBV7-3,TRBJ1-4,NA,CASSPLVAANEKLFF,TGTGCCAGCAGCCCCCTAGTGGCTGCTAATGAAAAACTGTTTTTT
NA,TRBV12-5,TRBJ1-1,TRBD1,CASGLVWFRTGGKAFF,TGTGCTAGTGGTTTGGTATGGTTTCGGACAGGGGGTAAGGCTTTCTTT
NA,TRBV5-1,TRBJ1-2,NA,CASSPGALRYGYTF,TGCGCCAGCAGCCCAGGTGCACTACGCTATGGCTACACCTTC
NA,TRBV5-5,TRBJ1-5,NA,CASSFGEINQPQHF,TGTGCCAGCAGCTTCGGGGAGATCAATCAGCCCCAGCATTTT
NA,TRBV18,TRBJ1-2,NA,CASSQSVGSDYGYTF,TGTGCCAGCTCACAGTCGGTCGGGAGTGACTATGGCTACACCTTC
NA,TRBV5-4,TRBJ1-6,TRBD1,CASSRATEQGAVNSPLHF,TGTGCCAGCAGCCGCGCCACCGAACAGGGGGCTGTGAATTCACCCCTCCACTTT
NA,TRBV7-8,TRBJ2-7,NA,CASSLQQDWEQYF,TGTGCCAGCAGCTTACAGCAGGATTGGGAGCAGTACTTC
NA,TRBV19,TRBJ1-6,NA,CAVERGARGSPLHF,TGTGCTGTAGAACGAGGGGCGAGAGGTTCACCCCTCCACTTT
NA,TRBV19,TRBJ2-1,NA,CASSIVPLADEQFF,TGTGCCAGTAGTATCGTTCCCCTAGCTGATGAGCAGTTCTTC
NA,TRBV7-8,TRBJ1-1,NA,CASSLVWGVNTEAFF,TGTGCCAGCAGCTTAGTTTGGGGGGTTAACACTGAAGCTTTCTTT
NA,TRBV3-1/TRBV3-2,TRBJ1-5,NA,CASSQTQGTPQHF,TGTGCCAGCAGCCAGACCCAGGGGACGCCCCAGCATTTT
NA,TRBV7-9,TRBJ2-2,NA,CASSEDANTGELFF,TGTGCCAGCTCGGAGGACGCGAACACCGGGGAGCTGTTTTTT
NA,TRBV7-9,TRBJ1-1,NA,CASRQQEAFF,TGTGCCAGCCGCCAGCAGGAAGCTTTCTTT